These 24 T cell receptor beta chains came from one sample sequenced in a study of neoadjuvant anti-PD-1 for oral cavity cancer. Produced via immunoSEQ multiplex PCR; TCRdb's table is partial and in-frame only. Counted here are 7,500 to 10,000 clones, roughly 70% occurring once; the ten biggest clones make up roughly 4.5%. The sample's time point: after neoadjuvant nivolumab, at surgical resection. The source material was PBMCs, sampled after nivolumab (anti-PD-1) treatment. The receptors come from a person aged 35-79 years with oral cavity squamous cell carcinoma.

V usage is TRBV6-1 and J usage is TRBJ1-2; D is perhaps TRBD1 (5 bases). The CDR3 has 14 amino acids. CDR1 is MNHNS, CDR2 SASEGT, per germline. Deletions cut 5 bases from V and 2 bases from J, with 12 bases between. The CDR3 loop reads CASSSDTPNYGYTF. Here the CDR3 DNA reads TGTGCCAGCAGTTCGGACACCCCAAACTATGGCTACACCTTC.

This clone was picked up a small number of times. This rearrangement joins TRBV2 to TRBJ1-5; perhaps TRBD1 as D (6 bases). V was pared by 5 bases and J by 3 bases, with 11 bases between. Germline CDR1 SNHLY, CDR2 FYNNEI. The CDR3 is 14 amino acids. CDR3 sequence reads: CASSKTGHNQPQHF. CDR3 DNA sequence: TGTGCCAGCAGTAAGACGGGACACAATCAGCCCCAGCATTTT.

V usage is TRBV7-9 and J usage is TRBJ2-7, with TRBD2 identical over 8 bases. V lost 5 bases, J lost 1 base, and 13 bases stayed unmatched. There are 17 residues in the CDR3. The germline V gene encodes CDR1 SEHNR and CDR2 FQNEAQ (reference sequence). As DNA, the CDR3 is TGTGCCAGCAGCCCTTACGGGGGACTAGGGTCTTCCTACGAGCAGTACTTC. Its translation is CASSPYGGLGSSYEQYF.

The chain carries TRBV10-2 and TRBJ2-2, with D possibly called TRBD1 or TRBD2 (5 bases each). V gave up 8 bases and J gave up 4 bases, with 20 bases separating them. The CDR3 contains 16 residues. CDR1 WSHSY and CDR2 SAAADI come from the germline V gene. CDR3 coding DNA: TGCGCCAGCTTCCGGGTTGGGGGTTTGGGCACCGGGGAGCTGTTTTTT. Translated: CASFRVGGLGTGELFF.

This sequence joins TRBV2 and TRBJ2-7, with no clear D. Between the trimmed V and J ends, which lost 7 bases and 0 bases, there was a span of 10 bases. The CDR3 runs 13 residues. Germline V gene sequence: CDR1 SNHLY, CDR2 FYNNEI. Here the CDR3 reads CASKLLSSYEQYF. The DNA of the CDR3 is TGTGCCAGCAAACTCCTTAGCTCCTACGAGCAGTACTTC. Drawing the rest from reference TRBV2 and TRBJ2-7, the complete variable domain is EPEVTQTPSHQVTQMGQEVILRCVPISNHLYFYWYRQILGQKVEFLVSFYNNEISEKSEIFDDQFSVERPDGSNFTLKIRSTKLEDSAMYFCASKLLSSYEQYFGPGTRLTVT.

Only a few counts were recorded for this clone. V and J are TRBV29-1 and TRBJ1-5; D is possibly TRBD1 (5 bases). The CDR3 has 13 amino acids. Per the germline V gene, CDR1 is SQVTM and CDR2 is ANQGSEA. The ends were cut back, 5 bases at V and 4 bases at J, with 12 bases in the middle. The CDR3: CSVRRGPNQPQHF. CDR3 DNA sequence: TGCAGCGTTCGGCGGGGACCGAATCAGCCCCAGCATTTT.

For the CDR3, the DNA is TGTGCCAGCAGCTTAGTTCTAGGGGGAACTGAAGCTTTCTTT. Translation gives CASSLVLGGTEAFF. This chain links TRBV2 with TRBJ1-1, with a weak D call TRBD1 (6 bases). Germline V gene sequence: CDR1 SNHLY, CDR2 FYNNEI. The length of the CDR3 is 14 residues. Trimming cost V 6 bases and J 5 bases, with 16 bases left between them.

This clone was detected only a few times. The rearrangement joins TRBV4-1 to TRBJ1-3; D unclear. CDR1 and CDR2 (germline): MGHRA, YSYEKL. This CDR3 is 16 amino acids long. V was shortened by 0 bases and J by 3 bases, with 12 bases between the two germline ends. The CDR3 is CASSQDQQTSGNTIYF. The CDR3 DNA sequence: TGCGCCAGCAGCCAAGATCAACAAACGAGTGGAAACACCATATATTTT.

The V and J genes are TRBV29-1 and TRBJ1-2, with D possibly TRBD1 on 5 matching bases. The CDR3 runs to 12 residues. Trimming cost V 7 bases and J 6 bases, with 15 bases left between them. Per germline, CDR1 SQVTM and CDR2 ANQGSEA. The CDR3 bases are TGCAGCGCCGAAAGGGGTACGGATGGCTACACCTTC. It codes for CSAERGTDGYTF.

The rearrangement links TRBV7-8 to TRBJ2-3; a weak D match, TRBD2 (6 bases). This CDR3 is 14 amino acids long. Germline values: CDR1 SGHVS, CDR2 FQNEAQ. The V gene lost 2 bases and the J gene lost 10 bases, with 16 bases spanning the gap. This chain's CDR3 is CASSLYGSPDAQYF. The DNA of the CDR3 is TGTGCCAGCAGCTTATACGGGAGCCCGGACGCGCAGTATTTT.

The V call is TRBV7-8, the J call TRBJ2-7, with 8 nucleotides matching TRBD2. CDR1 and CDR2 (germline): SGHVS, FQNEAQ. V shed 7 bases, J shed 0 bases, and the junction held 11 bases outside the gene matches. The CDR3 extends over 16 amino acids. The CDR3 DNA sequence: TGTGCCAGCACCGACCCCGGGGGGGACAACTCCTACGAGCAGTACTTC. This sequence encodes CASTDPGGDNSYEQYF. Variable domain in full (rest from reference TRBV7-8 and TRBJ2-7): GAGVSQSPRYKVAKRGQDVALRCDPISGHVSLFWYQQALGQGPEFLTYFQNEAQLDKSGLPSDRFFAERPEGSVSTLKIQRTQQEDSAVYLCASTDPGGDNSYEQYFGPGTRLTVT.

The sample holds one count of this clone. The chain combines TRBV2 with TRBJ1-1; D remains unclear. The CDR3 is 14 amino acids. CDR1 SNHLY and CDR2 FYNNEI come from the germline V gene. Deletions cut 3 bases from V and 4 bases from J, with 12 bases between. The CDR3 nucleotides read TGTGCCAGCAGTGATGAAAGGGTGGTCACTGAAGCTTTCTTT. The encoded protein is CASSDERVVTEAFF.

This clone was counted between two and nine times. The CDR3 reads CASSQGLTIGGYTF. CDR3 bases: TGTGCCAGCAGCCAGGGGCTAACAATAGGTGGCTACACCTTC. The chain carries TRBV7-9 and TRBJ1-2; D perhaps matches TRBD1 (6 bases). Trimming removed 5 bases at V and 7 bases at J, with 17 bases between. CDR1 is SEHNR, CDR2 FQNEAQ, per germline (reference sequence). There are 14 residues in the CDR3.

CDR3 coding DNA: TGTGCCAGCAGTCGTCCTGTCACCCATCAGCCCCAGCATTTT. Its translation: CASSRPVTHQPQHF. The J gene is TRBJ1-5, the V gene TRBV28; D remains ambiguous. Per the germline V gene, CDR1 is MDHEN and CDR2 is SYDVKM. With 5 bases removed from V and 5 bases from J, the gap between germline ends came to 13 bases. This CDR3 region has 14 residues.

The chain has TRBV11-2 and TRBJ2-1; D unresolved. The V gene lost 1 base and the J gene lost 4 bases, with 8 bases spanning the gap. CDR1 SGHAT and CDR2 FQNNGV come from the germline V gene. This CDR3 is built from 14 residues. CDR3 DNA sequence: TGTGCCAGCAGCTTAGGGCAGCCTTACAATGAGCAGTTCTTC. Encoded protein: CASSLGQPYNEQFF.

The genes are TRBV5-1 and TRBJ1-4; D is ambiguous. Germline CDR1 reads SGHRS; CDR2 reads YFSETQ. The CDR3 is made up of 13 amino acids. V lost 0 bases to trimming and J lost 8 bases, with 8 bases between them. The CDR3 loop reads CASSLAVGEKLFF. CDR3 bases: TGCGCCAGCAGCTTGGCCGTGGGAGAAAAACTGTTTTTT.

The chain has TRBV6-1 and TRBJ1-2; 9 bases line up with TRBD1. Germline V gene lookup returns CDR1 MNHNS and CDR2 SASEGT. Trimming cost V 6 bases and J 0 bases; bases outside gene matches: 5. This CDR3 spans 15 amino acids. CDR3 in amino acids: CASRKGQGANYGYTF. CDR3 sequence (DNA): TGTGCCAGCAGAAAGGGACAGGGCGCTAACTATGGCTACACCTTC.

The chain couples TRBV27 to TRBJ2-7; 10 bases line up with TRBD1. J lost 3 bases, V lost 4 bases, and 6 bases had no gene match. This CDR3 has 15 amino acids. The germline V gene encodes CDR1 MNHEY and CDR2 SMNVEV (reference sequence). In DNA, the CDR3 is TGTGCCAGCAGTTCCCGGGACAGGGGTATCTACGAGCAGTACTTC. This codes for CASSSRDRGIYEQYF.

The chain couples TRBV7-8 to TRBJ1-1, with D tentatively TRBD1 (5 bases). This CDR3 has 14 amino acids. Trimming took 5 bases from V and 1 from J, leaving 11 bases between them. Germline CDR1 and CDR2: SGHVS and FQNEAQ. CDR3 bases: TGTGCCAGCAGCGTCGGGACGGGGAACACTGAAGCTTTCTTT. Amino acids: CASSVGTGNTEAFF.

This clone was seen just once. V is TRBV2 and J is TRBJ2-1; TRBD1 agrees at 12 bases. The CDR3 runs to 19 residues. From germline, CDR1 is SNHLY and CDR2 FYNNEI. The V gene end was trimmed by 5 bases and the J gene end by 5 bases; junction bases not matched to a gene: 16. The CDR3 nucleotides read TGTGCCAGCAGTCTACGGGACAGGGGGCAAACCAGGGCCGACAATGAGCAGTTCTTC. Its protein product is CASSLRDRGQTRADNEQFF.

V is TRBV28 and J is TRBJ2-6, with D possibly matching TRBD1 (5 bases). CDR1 and CDR2 (germline): MDHEN, SYDVKM. The CDR3 has 15 amino acids. Trimming stripped 6 bases from V and 0 bases from J, with 9 bases between. The CDR3 sequence is CASRLRGSGANVLTF. In DNA form, the CDR3 reads TGTGCCAGCAGATTAAGGGGCTCTGGGGCCAACGTCCTGACTTTC.

The count of this clone is one. This chain links TRBV7-2 with TRBJ1-1; 10 bases line up with TRBD1. J was trimmed by 4 bases and V by 5 bases; bases with no gene match: 7. This CDR3 comprises 15 residues. From germline, CDR1 is SGHTA and CDR2 FQGNSA. CDR3 nucleotides: TGTGCCAGCAGCCATCACCGACAGGGGGCCACTGAAGCTTTCTTT. Translated, it gives CASSHHRQGATEAFF.

The chain has TRBV11-2 and TRBJ2-7; possible D gene TRBD1, 5 bases. Germline-derived CDR1 and CDR2 are SGHAT and FQNNGV. The CDR3 sequence is 17 residues long. V was shortened by 5 bases and J by 0 bases, with 20 bases between the two germline ends. The CDR3 sequence: CASSLRGGSLSSYEQYF. The DNA of the CDR3 is TGTGCCAGCAGCCTAAGGGGTGGTAGCCTGAGCTCCTACGAGCAGTACTTC. The full variable domain, rest sourced from reference TRBV11-2 and TRBJ2-7, is EAGVAQSPRYKIIEKRQSVAFWCNPISGHATLYWYQQILGQGPKLLIQFQNNGVVDDSQLPKDRFSAERLKGVDSTLKIQPAKLEDSAVYLCASSLRGGSLSSYEQYFGPGTRLTVT.

This clone was counted between two and nine times. The chain couples TRBV5-1 to TRBJ2-7; TRBD2 matches at 14 bases. The CDR3 has 17 amino acids. Germline CDR1 and CDR2: SGHRS and YFSETQ. V gave up 0 bases and J gave up 6 bases; unmatched junction bases: 8. The CDR3 protein is CASSLGPGLAGEIEQYF. As DNA, the CDR3 is TGCGCCAGCAGCTTGGGGCCGGGACTAGCGGGAGAGATCGAGCAGTACTTC.